This T cell receptor (beta chain) came from a study of blood T cell repertoires in COVID-19. Looked up from germline, CDR1 is SGHTA and CDR2 is FQGNSA. The CDR3 extends over 16 amino acids. V was pared by 5 bases and J by 0 bases, with 14 bases between. Clones were sequenced by immunoSEQ multiplex PCR, and TCRdb holds only the in-frame ones, with some missing. The repertoire holds about 250,000 clones, with over 75% as singletons. Sequencing was performed on PBMCs or T cells enriched from blood (not recorded which). The chain recombines TRBV7-2 with TRBJ1-3; possible D gene TRBD1, 5 bases. This sequence was found in a woman aged 40 to 50 who had been exposed to COVID-19. CDR3 DNA sequence: TGTGCCAGCAGCGAGATAGGGGTCCGCTCTGGAAACACCATATATTTT. Its translation is CASSEIGVRSGNTIYF.